This TCR beta chain originates from a study of cytomegalovirus exposure and HLA in healthy donors. Study information: An earlier analysis found under 130 million unique TCR beta sequences from 150 million to 200 million T cells.

The PCR ran on 60 Vbeta and 13 Jbeta primers. The data were produced by immunoSEQ multiplex PCR, yet TCRdb's version contains in-frame clones alone and is incomplete. The sample consists of hundreds of thousands of clones, approximately 82% of them appearing once. The germline CDR1 and CDR2 sequences are SNHLY and FYNNEI. Trimming took off 4 bases at V and 0 bases at J, with 10 bases between the two ends. The length of the CDR3 is 15 residues. Points from the study as a whole: Presence/absence analyses assumed roughly uniform sequencing depth across donors.

Worth noting for this clone: Its antigen is not known.

The donors gave bone marrow, and they were healthy. The chain employs TRBV2 and TRBJ1-5; D is ambiguous. Sample: PBMCs. The sequence was obtained from a male donor in good health and CMV-seronegative. The CDR3 spells CASSGEVISNQPQHF. The CDR3 coding sequence is TGTGCCAGCAGTGGTGAGGTCATTAGCAATCAGCCCCAGCATTTT.